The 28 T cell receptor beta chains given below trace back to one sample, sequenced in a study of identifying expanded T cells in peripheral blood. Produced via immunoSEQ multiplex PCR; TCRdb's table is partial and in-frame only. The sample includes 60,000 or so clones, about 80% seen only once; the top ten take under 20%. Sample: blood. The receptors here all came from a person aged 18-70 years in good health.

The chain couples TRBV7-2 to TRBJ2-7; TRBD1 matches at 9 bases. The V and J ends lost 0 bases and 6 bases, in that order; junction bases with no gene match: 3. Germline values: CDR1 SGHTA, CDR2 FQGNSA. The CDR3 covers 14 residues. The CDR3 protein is CASSLAGTGFEQYF. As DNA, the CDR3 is TGTGCCAGCAGCTTAGCGGGGACAGGGTTCGAGCAGTACTTC.

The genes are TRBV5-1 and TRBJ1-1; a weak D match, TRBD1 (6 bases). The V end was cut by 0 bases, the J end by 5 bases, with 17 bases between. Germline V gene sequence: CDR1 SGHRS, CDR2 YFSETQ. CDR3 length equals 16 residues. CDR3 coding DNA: TGCGCCAGCAGCTTGGCATTACAGGGTTCGGATACTGAAGCTTTCTTT. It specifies CASSLALQGSDTEAFF. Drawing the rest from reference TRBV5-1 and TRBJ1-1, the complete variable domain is KAGVTQTPRYLIKTRGQQVTLSCSPISGHRSVSWYQQTPGQGLQFLFEYFSETQRNKGNFPGRFSGRQFSNSRSEMNVSTLELGDSALYLCASSLALQGSDTEAFFGQGTRLTVV.

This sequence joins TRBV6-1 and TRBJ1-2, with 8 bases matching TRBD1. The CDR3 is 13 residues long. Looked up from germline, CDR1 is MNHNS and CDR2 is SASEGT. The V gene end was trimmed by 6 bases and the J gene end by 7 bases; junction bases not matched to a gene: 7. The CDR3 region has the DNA TGTGCCAGCAGAGAGACAGGGGTGGGTGGCTACACCTTC. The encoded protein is CASRETGVGGYTF.

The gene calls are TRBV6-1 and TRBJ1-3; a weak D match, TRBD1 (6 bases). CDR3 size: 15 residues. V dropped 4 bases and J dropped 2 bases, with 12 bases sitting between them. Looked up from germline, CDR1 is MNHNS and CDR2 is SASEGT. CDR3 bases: TGTGCCAGCAGTGTATCTGACAGGACTGGAAACACCATATATTTT. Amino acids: CASSVSDRTGNTIYF.

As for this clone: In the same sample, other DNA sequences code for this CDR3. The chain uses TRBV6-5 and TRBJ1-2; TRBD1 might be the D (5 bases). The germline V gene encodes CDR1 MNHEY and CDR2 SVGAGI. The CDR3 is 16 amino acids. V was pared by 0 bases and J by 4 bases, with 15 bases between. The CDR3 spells CASSYSLQGAGYGYTF. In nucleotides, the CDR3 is TGTGCCAGCAGTTACTCCCTCCAGGGCGCTGGCTATGGCTACACCTTC.

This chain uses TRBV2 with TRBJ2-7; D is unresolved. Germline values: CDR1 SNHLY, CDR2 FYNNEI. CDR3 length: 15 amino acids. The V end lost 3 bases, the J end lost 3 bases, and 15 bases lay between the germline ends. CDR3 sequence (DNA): TGTGCCAGCAGTGAGAGGCAGGTGAAGAGCTACGAGCAGTACGTC. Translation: CASSERQVKSYEQYV.

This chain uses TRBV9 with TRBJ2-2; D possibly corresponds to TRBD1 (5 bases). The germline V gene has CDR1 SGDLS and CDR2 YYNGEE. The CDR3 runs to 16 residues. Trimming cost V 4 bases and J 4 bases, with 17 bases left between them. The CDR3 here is CASSFSTAPGTGELFF. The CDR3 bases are TGTGCCAGCAGCTTTTCGACAGCGCCGGGCACCGGGGAGCTGTTTTTT.

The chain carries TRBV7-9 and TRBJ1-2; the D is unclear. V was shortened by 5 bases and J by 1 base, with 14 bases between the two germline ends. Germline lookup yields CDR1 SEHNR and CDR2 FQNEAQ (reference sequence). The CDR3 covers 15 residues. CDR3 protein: CASSQSGLDNYGYTF. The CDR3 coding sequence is TGTGCCAGCAGCCAGTCGGGTCTGGATAACTATGGCTACACCTTC.

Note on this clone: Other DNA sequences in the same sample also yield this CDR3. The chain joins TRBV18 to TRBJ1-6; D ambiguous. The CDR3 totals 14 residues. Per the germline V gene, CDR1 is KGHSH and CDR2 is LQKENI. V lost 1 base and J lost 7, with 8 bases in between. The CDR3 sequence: CASSPQGVNSPLHF. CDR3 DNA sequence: TGTGCCAGCTCACCACAGGGAGTGAATTCACCCCTCCACTTT.

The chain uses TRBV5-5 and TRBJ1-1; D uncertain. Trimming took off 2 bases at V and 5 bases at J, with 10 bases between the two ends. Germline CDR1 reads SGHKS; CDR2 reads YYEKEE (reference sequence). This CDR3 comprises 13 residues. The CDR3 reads CASSFSVGTEAFF. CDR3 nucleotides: TGTGCCAGCAGCTTCTCCGTGGGGACTGAAGCTTTCTTT.

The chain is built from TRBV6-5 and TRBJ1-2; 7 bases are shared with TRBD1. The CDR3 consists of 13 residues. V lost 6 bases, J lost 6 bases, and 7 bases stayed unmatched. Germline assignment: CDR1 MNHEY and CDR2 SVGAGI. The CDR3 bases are TGTGCCAGCAGATCGGGACAGCATAATGGCTACACCTTC. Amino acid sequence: CASRSGQHNGYTF.

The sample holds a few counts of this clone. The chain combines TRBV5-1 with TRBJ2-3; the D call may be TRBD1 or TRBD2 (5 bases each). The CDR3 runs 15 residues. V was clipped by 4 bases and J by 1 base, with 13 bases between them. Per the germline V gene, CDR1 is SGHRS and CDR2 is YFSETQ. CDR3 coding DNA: TGCGCCAGCAGCCGGGACGGCGTTGGCACAGATACGCAGTATTTT. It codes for CASSRDGVGTDTQYF. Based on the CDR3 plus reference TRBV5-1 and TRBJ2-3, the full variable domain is KAGVTQTPRYLIKTRGQQVTLSCSPISGHRSVSWYQQTPGQGLQFLFEYFSETQRNKGNFPGRFSGRQFSNSRSEMNVSTLELGDSALYLCASSRDGVGTDTQYFGPGTRLTVL.

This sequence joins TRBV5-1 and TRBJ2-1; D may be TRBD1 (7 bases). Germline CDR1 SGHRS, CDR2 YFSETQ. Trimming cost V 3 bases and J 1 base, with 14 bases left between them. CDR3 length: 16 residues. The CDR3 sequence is CASSSQGGASYNEQFF. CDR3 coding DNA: TGCGCCAGCAGCTCCCAGGGGGGAGCGTCCTACAATGAGCAGTTCTTC. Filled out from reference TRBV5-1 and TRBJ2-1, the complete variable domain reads KAGVTQTPRYLIKTRGQQVTLSCSPISGHRSVSWYQQTPGQGLQFLFEYFSETQRNKGNFPGRFSGRQFSNSRSEMNVSTLELGDSALYLCASSSQGGASYNEQFFGPGTRLTVL.

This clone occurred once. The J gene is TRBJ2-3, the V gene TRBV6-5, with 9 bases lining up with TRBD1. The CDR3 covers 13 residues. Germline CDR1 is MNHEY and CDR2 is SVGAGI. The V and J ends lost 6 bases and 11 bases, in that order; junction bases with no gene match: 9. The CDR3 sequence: CASRPTGGRRQYF. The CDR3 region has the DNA TGTGCCAGCAGGCCTACAGGGGGCAGACGGCAGTATTTT.

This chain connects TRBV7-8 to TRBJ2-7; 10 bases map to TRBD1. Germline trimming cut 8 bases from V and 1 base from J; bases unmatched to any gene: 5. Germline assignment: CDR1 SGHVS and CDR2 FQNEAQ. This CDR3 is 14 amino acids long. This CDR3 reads CASLGQGESYEQYF. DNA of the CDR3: TGTGCCAGCCTAGGACAGGGGGAATCCTACGAGCAGTACTTC.

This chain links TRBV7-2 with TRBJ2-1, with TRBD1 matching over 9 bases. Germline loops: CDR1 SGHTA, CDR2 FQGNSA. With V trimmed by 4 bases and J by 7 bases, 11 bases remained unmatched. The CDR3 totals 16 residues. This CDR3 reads CASSSRVGTGSNEQFF. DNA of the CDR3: TGTGCCAGCAGCTCTAGAGTTGGGACAGGGAGTAATGAGCAGTTCTTC.

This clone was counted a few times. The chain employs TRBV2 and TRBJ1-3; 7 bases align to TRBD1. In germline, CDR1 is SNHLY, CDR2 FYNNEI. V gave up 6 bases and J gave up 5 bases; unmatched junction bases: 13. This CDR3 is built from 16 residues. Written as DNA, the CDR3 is TGTGCCAGCAGGGATTCGACAGGGCCACTTAGAAACACCATATATTTT. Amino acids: CASRDSTGPLRNTIYF.

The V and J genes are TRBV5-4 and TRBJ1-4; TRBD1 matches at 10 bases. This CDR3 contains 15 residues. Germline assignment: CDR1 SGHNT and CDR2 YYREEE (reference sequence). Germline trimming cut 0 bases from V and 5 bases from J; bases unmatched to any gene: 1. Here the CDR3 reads CASSLGDRGNEKLFF. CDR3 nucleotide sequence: TGTGCCAGCAGCTTGGGGGACAGGGGAAATGAAAAACTGTTTTTT.

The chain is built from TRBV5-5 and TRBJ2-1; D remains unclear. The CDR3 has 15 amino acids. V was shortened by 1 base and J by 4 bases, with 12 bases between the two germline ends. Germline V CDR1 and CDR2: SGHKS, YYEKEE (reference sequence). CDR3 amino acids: CASSLYPDIYNEQFF. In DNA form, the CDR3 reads TGTGCCAGCAGCTTGTATCCCGACATTTACAATGAGCAGTTCTTC.

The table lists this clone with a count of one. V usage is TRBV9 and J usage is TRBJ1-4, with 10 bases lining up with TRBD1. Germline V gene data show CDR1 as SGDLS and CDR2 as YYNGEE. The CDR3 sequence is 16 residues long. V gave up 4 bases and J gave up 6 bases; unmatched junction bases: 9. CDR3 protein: CASSSEVGTGDEKLFF. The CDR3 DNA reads TGTGCCAGCAGCAGCGAGGTTGGGACAGGGGATGAAAAACTGTTTTTT.

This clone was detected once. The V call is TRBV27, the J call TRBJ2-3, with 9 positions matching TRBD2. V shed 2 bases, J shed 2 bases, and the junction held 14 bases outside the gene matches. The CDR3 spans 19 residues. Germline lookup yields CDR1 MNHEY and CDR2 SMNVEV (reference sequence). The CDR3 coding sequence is TGTGCCAGCAGTTTACCCCCGAGTCTAGCGGGGCTCAACACAGATACGCAGTATTTT. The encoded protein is CASSLPPSLAGLNTDTQYF.

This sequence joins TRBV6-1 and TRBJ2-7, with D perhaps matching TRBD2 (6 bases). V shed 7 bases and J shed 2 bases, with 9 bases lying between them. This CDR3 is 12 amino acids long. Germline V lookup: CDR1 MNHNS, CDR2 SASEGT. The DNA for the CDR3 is TGTGCCAGCACCGCTAGCGCCTACGAGCAGTACTTC. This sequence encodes CASTASAYEQYF.

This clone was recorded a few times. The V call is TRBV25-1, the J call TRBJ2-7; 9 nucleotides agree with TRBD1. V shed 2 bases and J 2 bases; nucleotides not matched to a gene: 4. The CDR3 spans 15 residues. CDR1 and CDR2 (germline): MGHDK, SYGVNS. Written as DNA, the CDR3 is TGTGCCAGCAGTGAACGGGACAGGGTTCCCTACGAGCAGTACTTC. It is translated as CASSERDRVPYEQYF.

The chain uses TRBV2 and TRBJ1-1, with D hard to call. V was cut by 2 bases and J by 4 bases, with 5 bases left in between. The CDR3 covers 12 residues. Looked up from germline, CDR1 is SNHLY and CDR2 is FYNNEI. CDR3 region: CASSELFTEAFF. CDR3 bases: TGTGCCAGCAGTGAATTGTTCACTGAAGCTTTCTTT.

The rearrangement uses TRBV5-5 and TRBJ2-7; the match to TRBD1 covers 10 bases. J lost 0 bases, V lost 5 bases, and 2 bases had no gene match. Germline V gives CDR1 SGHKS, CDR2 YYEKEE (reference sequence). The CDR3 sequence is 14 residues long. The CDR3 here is CASSRQGASYEQYF. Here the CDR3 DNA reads TGTGCCAGCAGTAGACAGGGGGCCTCCTACGAGCAGTACTTC.

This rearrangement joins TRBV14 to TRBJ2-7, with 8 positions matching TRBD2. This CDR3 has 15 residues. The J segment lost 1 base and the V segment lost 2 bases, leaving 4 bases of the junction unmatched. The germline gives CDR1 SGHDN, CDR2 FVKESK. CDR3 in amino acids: CASSQIAGPSYEQYF. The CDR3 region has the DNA TGTGCCAGCAGCCAAATAGCGGGGCCTTCCTACGAGCAGTACTTC.

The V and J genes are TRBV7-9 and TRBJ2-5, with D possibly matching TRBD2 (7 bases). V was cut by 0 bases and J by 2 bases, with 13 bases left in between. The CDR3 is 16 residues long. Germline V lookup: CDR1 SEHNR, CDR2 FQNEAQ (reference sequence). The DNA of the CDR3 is TGTGCCAGCAGCTTAGCTACGGGGGGCGGACAAGAGACCCAGTACTTC. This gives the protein CASSLATGGGQETQYF.

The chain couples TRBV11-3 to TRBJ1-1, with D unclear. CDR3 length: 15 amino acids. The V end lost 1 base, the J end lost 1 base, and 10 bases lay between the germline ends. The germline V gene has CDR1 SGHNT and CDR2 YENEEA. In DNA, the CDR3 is TGTGCCAGCAGCTTAGTTGCAGGTTGGAACACTGAAGCTTTCTTT. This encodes CASSLVAGWNTEAFF.